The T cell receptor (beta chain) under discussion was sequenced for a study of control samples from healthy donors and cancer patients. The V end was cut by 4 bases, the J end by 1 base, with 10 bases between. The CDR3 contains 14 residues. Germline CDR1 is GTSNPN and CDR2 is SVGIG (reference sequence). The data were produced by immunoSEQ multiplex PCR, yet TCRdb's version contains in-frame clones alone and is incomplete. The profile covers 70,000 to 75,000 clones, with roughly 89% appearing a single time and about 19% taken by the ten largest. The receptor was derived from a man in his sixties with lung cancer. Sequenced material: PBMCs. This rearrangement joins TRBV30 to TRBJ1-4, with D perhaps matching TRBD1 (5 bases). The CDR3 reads CAWNRDRTNEKLFF. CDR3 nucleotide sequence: TGTGCCTGGAATAGGGACCGAACTAATGAAAAACTGTTTTTT.